A single sample gave rise to the 9 T cell receptor beta chains below, sequenced in a study of T cells in Graves' hyperthyroidism and ophthalmopathy. Amplified TCR beta CDR3 regions derived from RNA transcripts. The TCR CDR3 was amplified in a first-round RT-PCR using the HTBI primer set. TCRdb used MiXCR to reprocess the multiplex PCR reads, holding one entry per CDR3 protein. The repertoire holds a few hundred thousand distinct CDR3 sequences, with more than 15% as singletons. The sequenced material came from blood. The receptors shown here come from a woman younger than 35 with Graves' hyperthyroidism that later progressed to Graves' ophthalmopathy.

The gene calls are TRBV12-5 and TRBJ1-2; D is unclear. V lost 2 bases and J 7 bases, leaving 26 bases between the germline ends. Germline V gives CDR1 LGHNT, CDR2 FRNRAP. The CDR3 consists of 18 residues. CDR3 sequence (DNA): TGTGCTAGTGGTTTGCCACACCACCTAAGGAATCACACGGGTGGCTACACCTTC. This gives the protein CASGLPHHLRNHTGGYTF. The full variable domain, completed using reference TRBV12-5 and TRBJ1-2, is DARVTQTPRHKVTEMGQEVTMRCQPILGHNTVFWYRQTMMQGLELLAYFRNRAPLDDSGMPKDRFSAEMPDATLATLKIQPSEPRDSAVYFCASGLPHHLRNHTGGYTFGSGTRLTVV.

This clonotype was observed a single time. This chain links TRBV6-8 with TRBJ2-7; D is uncertain. The germline V and J ends were trimmed by 1 base and 0 bases, with 16 bases remaining between them. Germline values: CDR1 MNHGY, CDR2 SAAAGT. CDR3 size: 17 residues. CDR3 in DNA: TGTGCCAGCAGTTACTTAATACAGTTTCATAGCTCCTACGAGCAGTACTTC. Its translation is CASSYLIQFHSSYEQYF.

This clonotype has ten or more counts. The CDR3: CAWRSQPNTEAFF. The CDR3 DNA reads as TGTGCCTGGAGGTCGCAGCCCAACACTGAAGCTTTCTTT. J is TRBJ1-1 and V is TRBV30, with D uncertain. V dropped 3 bases and J dropped 2 bases, with 10 bases sitting between them. The V gene's germline CDR1 is GTSNPN and CDR2 SVGIG (reference sequence). The CDR3 has 13 amino acids.

This clonotype was seen many times. Here the CDR3 DNA reads TGCAGTGCTAGAGATTTGGCTAGCGGCACAGATACGCAGTATTTT. Translating gives CSARDLASGTDTQYF. This chain joins TRBV20-1 and TRBJ2-3, with D maybe TRBD2 (6 bases). Germline V gene data show CDR1 as DFQATT and CDR2 as SNEGSKA (reference sequence). This CDR3 spans 15 amino acids. V was clipped by 0 bases and J by 1 base, with 11 bases between them.

The V call is TRBV6-1, the J call TRBJ2-7; 9 nucleotides line up with TRBD2. Germline trimming cut 3 bases from V and 2 bases from J; bases unmatched to any gene: 8. Germline CDR1 is MNHNS and CDR2 is SASEGT. The CDR3 runs to 16 residues. The CDR3 is CASSDLAGTKTYEQYF. CDR3 nucleotide sequence: TGTGCCAGCAGTGACCTAGCGGGGACAAAAACCTACGAGCAGTACTTC.

This clonotype has a count of ten or more. J is TRBJ2-1 and V is TRBV20-1, with 10 positions matching TRBD2. CDR1 is DFQATT, CDR2 SNEGSKA, per germline (reference sequence). CDR3 size: 13 residues. The CDR3 loop reads CRTGTSVYNEQFF. CDR3 DNA: TGCCGAACCGGGACTAGCGTCTACAATGAGCAGTTCTTC.

The chain carries TRBV7-9 and TRBJ2-1; D gene uncertain. CDR3 size: 11 residues. The germline V and J ends were trimmed by 3 bases and 5 bases, with 2 bases remaining between them. CDR1 is SEHNR, CDR2 FQNEAQ, per germline (reference sequence). CDR3 in amino acids: CASSFHNEQFF. The CDR3 DNA reads TGTGCCAGCAGCTTTCACAATGAGCAGTTCTTC.

In its sample, this clonotype was seen many times. The chain joins TRBV20-1 to TRBJ2-3, with 12 bases identical to TRBD2. The V gene's germline CDR1 is DFQATT and CDR2 SNEGSKA (reference sequence). The CDR3 consists of 16 residues. The junction had 4 bases not matched to a gene; V was cut back by 3 bases and J by 0 bases. CDR3 protein: CSASPSGRASTDTQYF. The CDR3 DNA follows: TGCAGTGCTAGCCCTAGCGGGAGGGCTAGCACAGATACGCAGTATTTT.

As to this clonotype: Since a much larger clone is just one base distant, this may be a read error. The J gene is TRBJ2-5, the V gene TRBV13, with D perhaps TRBD2 (5 bases). V was cut by 4 bases and J by 3 bases, with 18 bases left in between. The CDR3 runs to 16 residues. CDR1 PRHDT and CDR2 FYEKMQ come from the germline V gene (reference sequence). CDR3 sequence (DNA): TGTGCCAGCAGCTCAGCGGTTGCGGCTACTAAAGAGACCCAGTACTTC. Translating it yields CASSSAVAATKETQYF.